The clone carrying this T cell receptor (beta chain) was seen many times. Its matching antigen is unknown. Unique molecular identifiers were built into the TCRbeta library. TCRdb used MiXCR to reprocess the PCR reads, holding one entry per CDR3 protein. The data contain a few hundred thousand distinct CDR3 sequences, about 25% of them singletons. The data derive from a study of T-cell reconstitution after alpha-beta-depleted transplantation in children. Germline lookup yields CDR1 SNHLY and CDR2 FYNNEI. V dropped 1 base and J dropped 4 bases, with 14 bases sitting between them. CDR3 length: 16 amino acids. General study points: When one year had passed after transplant, most T-cell counts and diversity came from newly produced T cells.

This chain connects TRBV2 to TRBJ2-1; the D gene is possibly TRBD2 (6 bases). The sequence came from a girl aged 2 to 9 with Fanconi anemia, due to receive a stem cell transplant. The specimen was PBMCs, collected before TCRalphabeta/CD19-depleted stem cell transplant. The chain's CDR3 is CASSEGGGGGYNEQFF. Written as DNA, the CDR3 is TGTGCCAGCAGTGAAGGTGGGGGAGGTGGATACAATGAGCAGTTCTTC.